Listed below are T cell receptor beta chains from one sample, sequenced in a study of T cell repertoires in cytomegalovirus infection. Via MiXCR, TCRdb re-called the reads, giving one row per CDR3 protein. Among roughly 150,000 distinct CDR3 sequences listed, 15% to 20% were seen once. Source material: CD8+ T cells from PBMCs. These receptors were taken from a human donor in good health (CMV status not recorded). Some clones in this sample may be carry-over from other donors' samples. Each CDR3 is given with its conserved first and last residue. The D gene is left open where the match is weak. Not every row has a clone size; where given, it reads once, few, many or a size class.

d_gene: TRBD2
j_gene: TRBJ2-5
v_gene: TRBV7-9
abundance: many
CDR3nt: TGTGCCAGCAGCCCAGAGACTAGCGGTCAAGAGACCCAGTACTTC
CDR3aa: CASSPETSGQETQYF

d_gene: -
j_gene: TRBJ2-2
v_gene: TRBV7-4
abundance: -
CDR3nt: TGTGCCAGCAGCTGCCCCGATGCCGGGGAGCTGTTTTTT
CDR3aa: CASSCPDAGELFF

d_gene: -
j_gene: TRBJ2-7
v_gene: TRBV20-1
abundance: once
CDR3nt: TGCAGTGCTAGGGCTTTGTTGGCCGGATCCTACGAGCAGTACTTC
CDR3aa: CSARALLAGSYEQYF

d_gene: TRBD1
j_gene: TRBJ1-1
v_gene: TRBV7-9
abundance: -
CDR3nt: TGTGCCAGCAGCTTAGGACAGGGAGACACTGAAGCTTTCTTT
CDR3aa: CASSLGQGDTEAFF

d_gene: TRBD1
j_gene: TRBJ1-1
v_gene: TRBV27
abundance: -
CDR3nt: TGTGCCAGCAGTTTATACCCTCAGGGGGGAGCCACTGAAGCTTTCTTT
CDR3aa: CASSLYPQGGATEAFF

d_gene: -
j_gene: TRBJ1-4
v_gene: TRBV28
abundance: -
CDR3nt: TGTGCCAGCAGTTCCCATCCCCCGGGACGGAAAAATGAAAAACTGTTTTTT
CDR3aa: CASSSHPPGRKNEKLFF

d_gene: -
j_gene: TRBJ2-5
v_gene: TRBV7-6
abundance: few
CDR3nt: TGTGCCAGCAGCATTAGCCTAGGGGAGACCCAGTACTTC
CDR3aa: CASSISLGETQYF

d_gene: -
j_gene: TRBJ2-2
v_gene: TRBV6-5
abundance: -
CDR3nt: TGTGACAGCAGTTCCGACTTGCTGCCCGGGGAGCTGTTTTTT
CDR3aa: CDSSSDLLPGELFF

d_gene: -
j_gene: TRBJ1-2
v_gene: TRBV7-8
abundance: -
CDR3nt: TGTGCCAGCAGCTTAGCCCCGCAGGGAAGCCCTCGAGGCTACACCTTC
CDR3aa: CASSLAPQGSPRGYTF

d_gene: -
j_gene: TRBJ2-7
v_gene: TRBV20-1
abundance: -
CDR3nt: TGCAGTGCTAGCACTAAGGGCTTGGCGTACGAGCAGTACTTC
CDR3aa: CSASTKGLAYEQYF

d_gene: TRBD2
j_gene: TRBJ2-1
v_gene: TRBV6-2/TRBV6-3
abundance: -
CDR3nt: TGTGCCAGCAGTTACTCGTTCACTAGCGGGAGTTTCTACAATGAGCAGTTCTTC
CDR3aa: CASSYSFTSGSFYNEQFF

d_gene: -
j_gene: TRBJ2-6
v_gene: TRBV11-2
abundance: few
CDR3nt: TGTGCCAGCCGGGACTCTGGGGCCAACGTCCTGACTTTC
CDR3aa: CASRDSGANVLTF

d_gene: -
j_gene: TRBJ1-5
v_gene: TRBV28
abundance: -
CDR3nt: TGTGCCAGCAGTTTGCAGGGAAGAGTTCAGCCCCAGCATTTT
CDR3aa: CASSLQGRVQPQHF

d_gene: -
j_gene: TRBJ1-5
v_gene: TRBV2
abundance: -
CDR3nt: TGTGCCAGCAATGGGTATAGCAATCAGCCCCAGCATTTT
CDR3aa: CASNGYSNQPQHF

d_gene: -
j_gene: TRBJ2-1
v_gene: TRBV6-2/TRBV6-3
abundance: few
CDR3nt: TGTGCCAGCAGTTACCCGCGCACCCTTAACAATGAGCAGTTCTTC
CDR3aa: CASSYPRTLNNEQFF

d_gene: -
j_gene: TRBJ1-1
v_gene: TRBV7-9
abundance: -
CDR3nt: TGTGCCAGCAGCCCACCGACAGGTGGCTACGCTGAAGCTTTCTTT
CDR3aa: CASSPPTGGYAEAFF

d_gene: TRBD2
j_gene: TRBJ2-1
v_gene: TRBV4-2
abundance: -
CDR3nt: TGTGCCAGCAGCCAAGGCGGGGGGGGCCCAAGGAATGAGCAGTTCTTC
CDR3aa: CASSQGGGGPRNEQFF

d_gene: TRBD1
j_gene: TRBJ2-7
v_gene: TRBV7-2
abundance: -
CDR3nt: TGTGCCAGCAGCCCGCGGACAGGGGGCGACTACGAGCAGTACTTC
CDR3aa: CASSPRTGGDYEQYF